This T cell receptor beta chain is from a study of blood T cells in healthy people across ages. This CDR3 contains 16 residues. CDR1 and CDR2 from the germline V gene are SQVTM and ANQGSEA. The trim removed 7 bases at V and 3 bases at J, leaving 16 bases unmatched. This clonotype was found once. Through a sample-barcoded 5' primer and a J-beta primer mix, a second PCR was run for about 6 to 11 cycles. TCRdb redid the calling of the 5' RACE reads with MiXCR, one entry per CDR3 protein. The sample holds fewer than 2 million distinct CDR3 sequences, around 40% seen once. This TCR was sampled from a human donor in good health. The chain is built from TRBV29-1 and TRBJ2-3; 7 nucleotides line up with TRBD1. Source material: blood. CDR3 sequence (DNA): TGCAGCGCCACGTTATATTCGACAGGGAATACAGATACGCAGTATTTT. It encodes CSATLYSTGNTDTQYF.